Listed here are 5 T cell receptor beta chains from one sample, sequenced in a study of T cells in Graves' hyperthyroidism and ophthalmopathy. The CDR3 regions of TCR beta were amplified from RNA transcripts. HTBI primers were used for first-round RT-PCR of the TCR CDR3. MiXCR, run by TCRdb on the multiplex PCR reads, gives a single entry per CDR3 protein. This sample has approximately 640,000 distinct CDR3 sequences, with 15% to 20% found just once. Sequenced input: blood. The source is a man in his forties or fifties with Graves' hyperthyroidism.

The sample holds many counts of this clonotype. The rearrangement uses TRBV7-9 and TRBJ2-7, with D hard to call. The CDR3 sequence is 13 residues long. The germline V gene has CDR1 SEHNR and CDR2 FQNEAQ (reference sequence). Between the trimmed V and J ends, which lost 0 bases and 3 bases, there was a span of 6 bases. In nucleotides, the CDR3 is TGTGCCAGCAGCTTAGCTCAGTACTACGAGCAGTACTTC. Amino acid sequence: CASSLAQYYEQYF.

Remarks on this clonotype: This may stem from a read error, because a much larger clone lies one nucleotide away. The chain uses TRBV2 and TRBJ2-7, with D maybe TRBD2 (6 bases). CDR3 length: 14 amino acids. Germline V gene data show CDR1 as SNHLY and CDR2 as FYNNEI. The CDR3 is CASRTTGSSYEQCF. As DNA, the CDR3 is TGTGCCAGCAGGACCACCGGGAGTTCCTACGAGCAGTGCTTC.

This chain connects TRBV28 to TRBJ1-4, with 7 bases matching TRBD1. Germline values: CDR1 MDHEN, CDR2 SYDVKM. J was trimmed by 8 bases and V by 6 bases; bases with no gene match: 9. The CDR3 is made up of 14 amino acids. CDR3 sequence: CASRLQGSGEKLFF. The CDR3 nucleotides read TGTGCCAGCAGATTACAGGGGTCGGGGGAAAAACTGTTTTTT.

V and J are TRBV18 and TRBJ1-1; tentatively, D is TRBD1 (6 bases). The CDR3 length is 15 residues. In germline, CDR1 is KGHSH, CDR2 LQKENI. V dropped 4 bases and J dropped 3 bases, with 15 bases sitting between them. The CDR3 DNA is TGTGCCAGCTCACGGGACACTCGAACGGACACTGAAGCTTTCTTT. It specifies CASSRDTRTDTEAFF.

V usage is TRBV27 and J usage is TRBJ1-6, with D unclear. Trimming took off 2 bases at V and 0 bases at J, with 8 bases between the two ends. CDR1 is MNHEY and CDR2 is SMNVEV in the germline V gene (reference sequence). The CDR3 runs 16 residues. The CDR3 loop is CASSLPPGSYNSPLHF. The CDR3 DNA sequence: TGTGCCAGCAGTTTACCCCCAGGCTCCTATAATTCACCCCTCCACTTT.